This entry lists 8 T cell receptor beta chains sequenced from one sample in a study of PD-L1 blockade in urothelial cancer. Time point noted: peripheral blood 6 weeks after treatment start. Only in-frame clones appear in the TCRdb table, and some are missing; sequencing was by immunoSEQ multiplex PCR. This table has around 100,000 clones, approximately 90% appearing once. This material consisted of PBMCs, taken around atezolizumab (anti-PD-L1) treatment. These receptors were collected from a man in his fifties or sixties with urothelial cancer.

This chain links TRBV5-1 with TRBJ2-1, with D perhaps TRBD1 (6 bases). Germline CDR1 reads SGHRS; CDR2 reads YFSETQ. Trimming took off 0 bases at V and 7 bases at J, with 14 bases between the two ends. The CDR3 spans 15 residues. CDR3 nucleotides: TGCGCCAGCAGCTTGGGGTGGGGCCAGGGGAATGAGCAGTTCTTC. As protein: CASSLGWGQGNEQFF.

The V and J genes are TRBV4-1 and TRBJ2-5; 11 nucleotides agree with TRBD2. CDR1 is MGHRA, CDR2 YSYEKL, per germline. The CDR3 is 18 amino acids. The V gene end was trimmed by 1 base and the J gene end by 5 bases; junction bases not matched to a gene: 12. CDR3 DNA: TGCGCCAGCAGCCAAGGTTCTCTAGCGGGGGGCCGGGGGGAGACCCAGTACTTC. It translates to CASSQGSLAGGRGETQYF.

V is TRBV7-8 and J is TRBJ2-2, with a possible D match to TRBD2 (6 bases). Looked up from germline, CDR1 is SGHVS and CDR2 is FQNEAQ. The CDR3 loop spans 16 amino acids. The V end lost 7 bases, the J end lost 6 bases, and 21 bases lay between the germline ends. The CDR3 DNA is TGTGCCAGCACTGGCTACGGGGGAATTTACGCCGGGGAGCTGTTTTTT. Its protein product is CASTGYGGIYAGELFF. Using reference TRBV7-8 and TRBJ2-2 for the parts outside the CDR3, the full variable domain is GAGVSQSPRYKVAKRGQDVALRCDPISGHVSLFWYQQALGQGPEFLTYFQNEAQLDKSGLPSDRFFAERPEGSVSTLKIQRTQQEDSAVYLCASTGYGGIYAGELFFGEGSRLTVL.

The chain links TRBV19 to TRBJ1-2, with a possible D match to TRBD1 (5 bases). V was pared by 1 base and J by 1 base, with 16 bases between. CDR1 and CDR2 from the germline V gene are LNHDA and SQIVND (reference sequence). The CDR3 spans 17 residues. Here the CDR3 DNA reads TGTGCCAGTAGTATAGGTCCTGACAGAGCGAATAACTATGGCTACACCTTC. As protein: CASSIGPDRANNYGYTF. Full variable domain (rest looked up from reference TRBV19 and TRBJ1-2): DGGITQSPKYLFRKEGQNVTLSCEQNLNHDAMYWYRQDPGQGLRLIYYSQIVNDFQKGDIAEGYSVSREKKESFPLTVTSAQKNPTAFYLCASSIGPDRANNYGYTFGSGTRLTVV.

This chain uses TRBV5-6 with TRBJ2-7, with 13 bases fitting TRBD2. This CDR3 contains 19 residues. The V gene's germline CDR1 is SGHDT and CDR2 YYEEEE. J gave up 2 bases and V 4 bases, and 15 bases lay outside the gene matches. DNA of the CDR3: TGTGCCAGCAGCCTACTGGGACAGAGACTAGCGGGAGGTCCCTACGAGCAGTACTTC. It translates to CASSLLGQRLAGGPYEQYF.

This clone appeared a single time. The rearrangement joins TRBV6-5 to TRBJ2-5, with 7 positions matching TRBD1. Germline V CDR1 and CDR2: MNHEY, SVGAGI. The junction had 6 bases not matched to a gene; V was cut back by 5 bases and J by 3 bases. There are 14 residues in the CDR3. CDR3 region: CASSHLTGEETQYF. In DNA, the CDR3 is TGTGCCAGCAGTCACCTTACAGGGGAAGAGACCCAGTACTTC.

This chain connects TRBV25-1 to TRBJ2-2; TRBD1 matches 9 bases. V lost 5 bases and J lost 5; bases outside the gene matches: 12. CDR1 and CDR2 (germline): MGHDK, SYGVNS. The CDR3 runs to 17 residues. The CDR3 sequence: CASSPLVGTGSTGELFF. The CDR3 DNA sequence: TGTGCCAGCAGTCCACTAGTTGGGACAGGGAGTACCGGGGAGCTGTTTTTT. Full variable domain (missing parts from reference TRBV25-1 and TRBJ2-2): EADIYQTPRYLVIGTGKKITLECSQTMGHDKMYWYQQDPGMELHLIHYSYGVNSTEKGDLSSESTVSRIRTEHFPLTLESARPSHTSQYLCASSPLVGTGSTGELFFGEGSRLTVL.

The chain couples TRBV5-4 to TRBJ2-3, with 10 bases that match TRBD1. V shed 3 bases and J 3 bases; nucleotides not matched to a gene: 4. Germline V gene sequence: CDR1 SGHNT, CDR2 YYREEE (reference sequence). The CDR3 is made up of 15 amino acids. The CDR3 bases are TGTGCCAGCAGCTCTGGGGGACAGGGGACAGATACGCAGTATTTT. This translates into CASSSGGQGTDTQYF. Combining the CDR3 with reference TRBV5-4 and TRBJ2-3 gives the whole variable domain ETGVTQSPTHLIKTRGQQVTLRCSSQSGHNTVSWYQQALGQGPQFIFQYYREEENGRGNFPPRFSGLQFPNYSSELNVNALELDDSALYLCASSSGGQGTDTQYFGPGTRLTVL.